In its sample, the clone carrying this TCR beta chain was seen once. Germline loops: CDR1 SGHDN, CDR2 FVKESK. CDR3 length equals 12 residues. The germline V and J ends were trimmed by 4 bases and 4 bases, with 7 bases remaining between them. This record belongs to a study of technical replicates of blood from a few donors. Sequencing used immunoSEQ multiplex PCR; TCRdb keeps in-frame clones, though not all of them. Of over 75,000 clones listed, 90% to 97% were seen once; the top ten hold roughly 0.22%. Sequencing was done on a sample of T cells isolated from PBMCs. This chain uses TRBV14 with TRBJ1-2; D not certain. The sequence derives from a human donor in good health. CDR3: CASSPDIYGYTF. The DNA for the CDR3 is TGTGCCAGCAGCCCCGACATCTATGGCTACACCTTC.